The source of this T cell receptor (beta chain) is a study of OX40 agonist ivuxolimab in advanced cancers. Study observations and caveats: Averaged across samples, CD8+ T cells carried more expanded clones than CD4+ did.

The repertoire was sequenced with immunoSEQ multiplex PCR; TCRdb's copy has only in-frame clones and lacks some. The table has roughly 20,000 clones, about two thirds seen once; the top ten hold about a quarter. About this clone itself: Its antigen is as yet unknown.

The CDR3 spans 16 residues. Deletions cut 4 bases from V and 8 bases from J, with 21 bases between. In germline, CDR1 is MGHRA, CDR2 YSYEKL. This clonotype originated in an adult with an advanced solid tumor such as melanoma, head and neck, liver or kidney cancer. The sample in question was CD4+ or CD8+ T cells sorted from blood, obtained in a trial of the OX40 agonist ivuxolimab. The chain recombines TRBV4-1 with TRBJ2-1; D possibly corresponds to TRBD2 (5 bases). The CDR3, as DNA: TGCGCCAGCAGCCTCCCCCTCGAGGGAGTAGTGCATGAGCAGTTCTTC. Its translation is CASSLPLEGVVHEQFF.